These 14 T cell receptor beta chains share one sample of origin, sequenced in a study of naive and memory T cell subsets. Treatment defined: skin biopsy from PPD injection site in Mantoux-positive individual. A UMI-containing oligonucleotide was joined by 3' ligation to the TCR cDNA template. The SP2 primer and nested alpha and beta constant region primers amplified ligated cDNA in four rounds. One entry per CDR3 protein, called by TCRdb with MiXCR from the UMI-ligation and nested PCR reads. Of tens of thousands of distinct CDR3 sequences detected, approximately 10% appear once; the ten largest clones hold about 4.2%. Material: skin, obtained from a tuberculin skin test site. Every receptor here comes from an adult in good health.

In its sample, this clonotype was seen many times. The rearrangement joins TRBV2 to TRBJ2-5; D unclear. The CDR3 consists of 11 residues. Trimming removed 7 bases from V and 1 base from J, with 4 bases in between. Germline assignment: CDR1 SNHLY and CDR2 FYNNEI. The CDR3 DNA reads TGTGCCAGCAAGAGCCAAGAGACCCAGTACTTC. It specifies CASKSQETQYF.

This clonotype was seen a few times. The chain is built from TRBV28 and TRBJ1-1, with TRBD1 identical over 7 bases. Germline V CDR1 and CDR2: MDHEN, SYDVKM. Trimming removed 2 bases from V and 10 bases from J; junction bases left unmatched: 1. The CDR3 has 11 residues. The CDR3 here is CASSLQGVAFF. In DNA, the CDR3 is TGTGCCAGCAGTTTACAGGGGGTAGCTTTCTTT.

In its sample, this clonotype was seen a few times. This sequence joins TRBV27 and TRBJ2-1, with D perhaps being TRBD1 or TRBD2 (6 bases each). The CDR3 has 15 amino acids. V shed 6 bases and J shed 8 bases, with 20 bases lying between them. Germline V gene data show CDR1 as MNHEY and CDR2 as SMNVEV (reference sequence). The CDR3 DNA reads TGTGCCAGCAGACCTACCTTTGGGGGGCGACATGAGCAGTTCTTC. Translating it yields CASRPTFGGRHEQFF.

The rearrangement joins TRBV7-2 to TRBJ2-1, with TRBD2 as a possible D gene (5 bases). Trimming took off 0 bases at V and 0 bases at J, with 6 bases between the two ends. Germline V CDR1 and CDR2: SGHTA, FQGNSA. This CDR3 spans 15 amino acids. CDR3 nucleotides: TGTGCCAGCAGCTTAGCGGCGGGCTCCTACAATGAGCAGTTCTTC. It specifies CASSLAAGSYNEQFF.

In this sample, this clonotype turned up a few times. The genes are TRBV5-1 and TRBJ2-4, with D tentatively TRBD1 (7 bases). This CDR3 is 16 amino acids long. With 6 bases removed from V and 6 bases from J, the gap between germline ends came to 22 bases. From germline, CDR1 is SGHRS and CDR2 YFSETQ. The CDR3 region has the DNA TGCGCCAGCACCCCGGACAGGCCCGTCGGGGGAAACATTCAGTACTTC. Its protein product is CASTPDRPVGGNIQYF.

This clonotype ranks as medium-sized (0.01 to 0.1%). J is TRBJ2-1 and V is TRBV7-6; perhaps TRBD2 as D (7 bases). The V gene's germline CDR1 is SGHVS and CDR2 FNYEAQ. This CDR3 is 15 amino acids long. The germline V and J ends were trimmed by 5 bases and 1 base, with 12 bases remaining between them. CDR3 bases: TGTGCCAGCAGCCAGGGAGGGGGTTCCTACAATGAGCAGTTCTTC. Translation gives CASSQGGGSYNEQFF.

The sample holds many counts of this clonotype. A read error may account for a junction end that differs from germline. The chain has TRBV7-7 and TRBJ2-7, with TRBD1 matching over 7 bases. Germline CDR1 SSHAT, CDR2 FNYEAQ (reference sequence). The CDR3 totals 13 residues. The CDR3 DNA is TGTGCTAGCAGCCCGGGGACAGATTACGAGCAGTACTTC. It yields the protein CASSPGTDYEQYF.

Many counts were recorded for this clonotype. The V gene is TRBV20-1, the J gene TRBJ2-1; maybe TRBD2 (5 bases). The germline V gene has CDR1 DFQATT and CDR2 SNEGSKA (reference sequence). CDR3 length: 14 residues. V was trimmed by 3 bases and J by 1 base, leaving 10 bases between them. The CDR3, as DNA: TGCAGTGCTAGGAGGGCAGTTTCCTACAATGAGCAGTTCTTC. Translation gives CSARRAVSYNEQFF.

The chain has TRBV6-6 and TRBJ2-7; 12 bases line up with TRBD2. J lost 5 bases, V lost 5 bases, and 13 bases had no gene match. The CDR3 has 17 residues. The germline gives CDR1 MNHNY, CDR2 SVGAGI (reference sequence). DNA of the CDR3: TGTGCCAGCAGTGACCTGACTAGCGGGAGAGTAGAAAACGAGCAGTACTTC. The encoded protein is CASSDLTSGRVENEQYF.

This clonotype was counted at least ten times. The chain recombines TRBV6-1 with TRBJ1-6; no clear D gene. V shed 2 bases and J shed 10 bases, with 15 bases lying between them. The CDR3 is 15 amino acids. Germline CDR1 MNHNS, CDR2 SASEGT. CDR3 nucleotide sequence: TGTGCCAGCAGTGAAAGGATCTGGGGATTCTCACCCCTCCACTTT. Residues: CASSERIWGFSPLHF.

This chain uses TRBV20-1 with TRBJ2-3, with 9 bases that match TRBD1. The CDR3 has 17 residues. The ends lost 0 bases at V and 6 bases at J; junction bases unmatched: 13. Germline V gene data show CDR1 as DFQATT and CDR2 as SNEGSKA (reference sequence). CDR3 loop: CSARDLLPYRGRDTQYF. For the CDR3, the DNA is TGCAGTGCTAGAGATCTTCTCCCTTACAGGGGGCGCGATACGCAGTATTTT.

This clonotype was recorded at least ten times. V usage is TRBV29-1 and J usage is TRBJ1-2; D gene ambiguous. The CDR3 has 11 residues. V shed 4 bases and J shed 8 bases, with 11 bases lying between them. Looked up from germline, CDR1 is SQVTM and CDR2 is ANQGSEA. Here the CDR3 DNA reads TGCAGCGTTGTAGGGATTTGGGGCTACACCTTC. Encoded protein: CSVVGIWGYTF.

This chain links TRBV7-2 with TRBJ1-2; maybe TRBD1 (6 bases). Germline assignment: CDR1 SGHTA and CDR2 FQGNSA. There are 16 residues in the CDR3. Trimming stripped 5 bases from V and 7 bases from J, with 23 bases between. The CDR3 nucleotides read TGTGCCAGCAGCCCCCTTATCGCAGGGGTCCCGCCTGGCTACACCTTC. Residues: CASSPLIAGVPPGYTF.

The CDR3 here is CASSHRTMNTEAFF. The CDR3 DNA follows: TGTGCCAGCAGCCACCGGACCATGAACACTGAAGCTTTCTTT. V and J are TRBV3-1 and TRBJ1-1, with no clear D. Germline V gene sequence: CDR1 LGHDT, CDR2 YNNKEL (reference sequence). CDR3 length: 14 amino acids. Trimming took off 3 bases at V and 0 bases at J, with 8 bases between the two ends.